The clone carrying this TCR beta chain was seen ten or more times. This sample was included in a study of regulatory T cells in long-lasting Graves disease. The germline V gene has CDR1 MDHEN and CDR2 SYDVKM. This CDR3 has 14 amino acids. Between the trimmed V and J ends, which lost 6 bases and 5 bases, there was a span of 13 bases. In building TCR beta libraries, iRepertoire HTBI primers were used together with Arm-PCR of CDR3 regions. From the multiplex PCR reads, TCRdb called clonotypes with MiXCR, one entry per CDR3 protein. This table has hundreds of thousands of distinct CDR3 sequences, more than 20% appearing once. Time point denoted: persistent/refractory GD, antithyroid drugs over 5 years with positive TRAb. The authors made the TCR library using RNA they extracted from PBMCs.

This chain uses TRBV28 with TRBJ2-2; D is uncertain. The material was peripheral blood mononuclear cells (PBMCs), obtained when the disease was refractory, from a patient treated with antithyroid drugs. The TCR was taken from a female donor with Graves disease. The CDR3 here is CASRPTQATGELFF. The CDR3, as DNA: TGTGCCAGCAGACCGACACAAGCAACCGGGGAGCTGTTTTTT.